These T cell receptor beta chains were read from a single sample in a study of T-cell memory formation after mild COVID-19. TCRdb reprocessed the 5' RACE reads with MiXCR, giving one entry per CDR3 protein. Among approximately 240,000 distinct CDR3 sequences, around 17% were seen once, and the ten largest hold about 3.5%. Sequencing was done on a sample of PBMCs or a T cell subset sorted from them (not recorded which). These receptors all stem from a young man who had mild COVID-19 (a few samples of this study predate the infection). Cell type and time point are not known. The CDR3 runs from the conserved cysteine through the conserved F or W. A D gene is named only where the DNA matches it firmly. A clone size is listed for some rows: how often the clone was seen (once, few, many), or a class if it is expanded.

j_call clone_size d_call v_call cdr3_nt cdr3_aa
TRBJ1-5 once TRBD1 TRBV6-1 TGTGCCAGCAGCTCCAGGACAGGGTTGAATAATCAGCCCCAGCATTTT CASSSRTGLNNQPQHF
TRBJ2-3 few . TRBV7-2 TGTGCCAGCAGCCCCAGCTTCGTCACAGATACGCAGTATTTT CASSPSFVTDTQYF
TRBJ2-5 . . TRBV11-2 TGTGCCAGCAGACCTTTACGGGGCGAAGCGCAAGAGACCCAGTACTTC CASRPLRGEAQETQYF
TRBJ1-6 . . TRBV9 TGTGCCAGCAGCAGGGGAGGGACTCGGGGGGCACCCCTCCACTTT CASSRGGTRGAPLHF
TRBJ2-3 . TRBD1 TRBV7-3 TGTGCCCTGGATTTGTTGGGACAGAGCACAGATACGCAGTATTTT CALDLLGQSTDTQYF
TRBJ2-1 . TRBD1 TRBV5-1 TGCGCCAGCAGCGGACAGGGGGCGGCCTACAATGAGCAGTTCTTC CASSGQGAAYNEQFF
TRBJ2-3 . TRBD2 TRBV6-5 TGTGCCAGCAAATGGCGGGGGGGGCCAGATACGCAGTATTTT CASKWRGGPDTQYF
TRBJ1-6 few . TRBV18 TGTGCCAGCTCACCAGTGCAGGGGCTCGCTTCACCCCTCCACTTT CASSPVQGLASPLHF
TRBJ1-5 . . TRBV6-2/TRBV6-3 TGTGCCAGCAGTTACTCGGGCTCTTATCAGCCCCAGCATTTT CASSYSGSYQPQHF
TRBJ2-3 few TRBD2 TRBV5-1 TGCGCCAGCAGCTTGGATAGCGGGGGCCTCGGAGATACGCAGTATTTT CASSLDSGGLGDTQYF
TRBJ2-5 few . TRBV7-6 TGTGCCAGCAGCTTCCAGGCCTTGAACCAAGAGACCCAGTACTTC CASSFQALNQETQYF
TRBJ1-2 few . TRBV4-3 TGCGCCAGCAGCCAAGATAGGGAGGCTAACTATGGCTACACCTTC CASSQDREANYGYTF
TRBJ2-1 . TRBD2 TRBV9 TGTGCCAGCACCCCCGGGACTAGCGGGGGGCAGGGGCAGTTCTTC CASTPGTSGGQGQFF
TRBJ2-1 few . TRBV7-9 TGTGCCAGCAGAGCCAACCCAGGGGTTTCCTACAATGAGCAGTTCTTC CASRANPGVSYNEQFF
TRBJ1-1 . . TRBV29-1 TGCAGCGTTGTAAGACAGCCCAACACTGAAGCTTTCTTT CSVVRQPNTEAFF
TRBJ1-2 few . TRBV5-1 TGCGCCAGCAGCTTGCTGGATAGTAACTATGGCTACACCTTC CASSLLDSNYGYTF
TRBJ1-5 . . TRBV6-5 TGTGCCAGCAGTCAGGGTCGCAATCAGCCCCAGCATTTT CASSQGRNQPQHF
TRBJ1-5 many . TRBV30 TGTGCCTGGACGGAGGGCGCGGGCAATCAGCCCCAGCATTTT CAWTEGAGNQPQHF
TRBJ2-3 few TRBD2 TRBV18 TGTGCCAGCTCACCCGCCGCAGCGGGGGGCACAGATACGCAGTATTTT CASSPAAAGGTDTQYF
TRBJ1-1 . . TRBV10-3 TGTGCCACCAGTGGGGGGGGAAGAACTGAAGCTTTCTTT CATSGGGRTEAFF
TRBJ1-5 . . TRBV5-1 TGCGCCAGCAGCCTCGACGGGCCGTATCAGCCCCAGCATTTT CASSLDGPYQPQHF
TRBJ1-6 . . TRBV7-9 TGTGCCAGCAGCGAAGGGTGGAGGTCACCCCTCCACTTT CASSEGWRSPLHF
TRBJ1-4 . . TRBV9 TGTGCCAGCAGCGCAGGGTGGAGTAATGAAAAACTGTTTTTT CASSAGWSNEKLFF
TRBJ1-1 . TRBD1 TRBV7-2 TGTGCCAGCAGACGGGACAGGGATGTGGCTGAAGCTTTCTTT CASRRDRDVAEAFF
TRBJ2-1 few . TRBV5-1 TGCGCCAGCAGCTTGGTCTCATCGCAGGTTGAGCAGTTCTTC CASSLVSSQVEQFF
TRBJ2-2 few . TRBV6-5 TGTGCCAGCACGCCCGCGAACACCGGGGAGCTGTTTTTT CASTPANTGELFF
TRBJ2-3 few TRBD2 TRBV12-3/TRBV12-4 TGTGCCAGCACTCCTCGGACTAGCCCCCCCACAGATACGCAGTATTTT CASTPRTSPPTDTQYF
TRBJ2-4 . TRBD1 TRBV7-2 TGTGCCAGCAGCACACAGGGGAAAAACATTCAGTACTTC CASSTQGKNIQYF
TRBJ1-5 few TRBD1 TRBV6-1 TGTGCCAGCAGTGACAGGGGGCTCAATCAGCCCCAGCATTTT CASSDRGLNQPQHF
TRBJ2-3 few . TRBV4-3 TGCGCCAGCAGCCAAGAGGGTTGGGCAGATACGCAGTATTTT CASSQEGWADTQYF
TRBJ2-3 few TRBD2 TRBV20-1 TGCAGTGCCGGTCAGACTAGCGGGGGGCCCGATACGCAGTATTTT CSAGQTSGGPDTQYF
TRBJ1-6 few . TRBV12-3/TRBV12-4 TGTGCCAGCAGTTTAGGAAAGGGGCACTCCTATAATTCACCCCTCCACTTT CASSLGKGHSYNSPLHF
TRBJ1-5 many . TRBV12-3/TRBV12-4 TGTGCCAGCAGTTTACGGGGTCTGCAGCCCCAGCATTTT CASSLRGLQPQHF
TRBJ2-3 many . TRBV5-1 TGCGCCAGCAGCTTGGCCGTGGTCAGCACAGATACGCAGTATTTT CASSLAVVSTDTQYF
TRBJ1-4 . . TRBV29-1 TGCAGCGTTTCACAGGCTAATGAAAAACTGTTTTTT CSVSQANEKLFF
TRBJ1-5 few . TRBV2 TGTGCCAGCAGAGACCCTGGACGGGCAAATCAGCCCCAGCATTTT CASRDPGRANQPQHF
TRBJ1-5 . TRBD1 TRBV5-6 TGTGCCAGCAGCCGGTACAGGGGGCTTAATCAGCCCCAGCATTTT CASSRYRGLNQPQHF
TRBJ2-5 few . TRBV29-1 TGCAGCGTTGGTGGGGCCAAAATTTTAGAGACCCAGTACTTC CSVGGAKILETQYF
TRBJ2-3 few TRBD1 TRBV10-3 TGTGCCATCAAAGGACAGGGGAAGAGGCCCGGCACAGATACGCAGTATTTT CAIKGQGKRPGTDTQYF
TRBJ2-2 many . TRBV19 TGTGCCAGTGCTAGCCCCAACACCGGGGAGCTGTTTTTT CASASPNTGELFF
TRBJ2-3 few TRBD1 TRBV7-9 TGTGCCAGCAGTCGAGATACAGGGGCAGATACGCAGTATTTT CASSRDTGADTQYF
TRBJ2-5 many TRBD2 TRBV12-3/TRBV12-4 TGTGCCAGCAGTCCGCGGCGGGGGGGCCTTTTCGTCGGGGATCGCGAGACCCAGTACTTC CASSPRRGGLFVGDRETQYF
TRBJ2-7 . . TRBV10-3 TGTGCCATCAGTGCCCAGGGGTTGGACCGCGAGCAGTACTTC CAISAQGLDREQYF
TRBJ2-7 . TRBD1 TRBV18 TGTGCCAGCTCACAAAGACAGGGGTTCTCCTACGAGCAGTACTTC CASSQRQGFSYEQYF
TRBJ2-3 . . TRBV3-1 TGTGCCAGCGCCTTCCGGGACGCTAATACGCAGTATTTT CASAFRDANTQYF
TRBJ1-2 . . TRBV5-5 TGTGCCAGCAGCGCGTCTAGCTATGGCTACACCTTC CASSASSYGYTF
TRBJ2-3 few TRBD1 TRBV10-3 TGTGCCACAACTTCGGGACAGCACACAGATACGCAGTATTTT CATTSGQHTDTQYF
TRBJ2-2 . . TRBV6-5 TGTGCCAGCAGTTACTCGATTCAAGTCCGACCGCGCACCCAGAACACCGGGGAGCTGTTTTTT CASSYSIQVRPRTQNTGELFF
TRBJ2-3 . TRBD2 TRBV7-9 TGTGCCAGCAGCTTCGGGGGGGCCTTAGATACGCAGTATTTT CASSFGGALDTQYF
TRBJ2-1 . TRBD1 TRBV4-2 TGTGCCAGCGCGACAGGGACGGACAATGAGCAGTTCTTC CASATGTDNEQFF
TRBJ2-6 . TRBD1 TRBV7-9 TGTGCCAGCACCGACAGGGGAGGCTCTGGGGCCAACGTCCTGACTTTC CASTDRGGSGANVLTF
TRBJ1-6 few . TRBV5-1 TGCGCCAGCAGCTTGGCCGGATACGGTTCACCCCTCCACTTT CASSLAGYGSPLHF
TRBJ2-5 . . TRBV6-6 TGTGCCAGCAGTTACTCGAGGGGAGTAGGAGGGGGCCAAGAGACCCAGTACTTC CASSYSRGVGGGQETQYF
TRBJ2-5 few . TRBV19 TGTGCCAGTAGTATAGGAGGCCACCTCTCAGGGACCCAGTACTTC CASSIGGHLSGTQYF
TRBJ2-3 few . TRBV20-1 TGCAGTGCGTTAGGGAACACAGATACGCAGTATTTT CSALGNTDTQYF